This entry describes one TCR beta chain. Its antigen is currently not known. No base quality information exists; no much larger clone differs at one position. This entry comes from a study of blood T cell repertoires in COVID-19 (dated by TCRdb to about 2020). Regarding the study in general: The collaborator samples originated in the United States, Italy and Spain and spanned the acute and convalescent phases of COVID-19. Deeply sampled blood TCRbeta repertoires from subjects exposed to, actively infected with, or recovered from COVID-19 were included in the dataset. The samples were drawn from two sources: the first 160 participants of the ongoing ImmuneRACE study, and 1,254 subjects contributed by 6 global collaborators. HLA class I and class II types, where available, came from metadata supplied by the sample provider rather than from assay-based typing. The prospective study material was composed of cDNA or gDNA derived from T cells, B-cell-depleted T cells, or PBMCs. The repertoires were released in a freely available public database intended as a resource for research on the immune response to SARS-CoV-2. Nearly every sample came with metadata listing a de-identified subject ID, COVID-19 status, age in years and sex.

In the prospective study, participants were roughly 18 to 89 years old, resided in about 25 geographic areas of the United States, and were enrolled through a virtual design. Cohort assignment in the prospective study relied on participant-reported clinical history from a screening survey and a study questionnaire. A participant counted as exposed if, within 2 weeks of entering the study, that participant had been in contact with someone who had a PCR-confirmed or clinician-diagnosed COVID-19 case. In the prospective study, whole blood, serum and a nasopharyngeal or oropharyngeal swab were collected from each participant by mobile phlebotomists. Prospective study participants could optionally give additional blood draws and questionnaires over an approximately 2-month period. Before DNA extraction, prospective study blood samples were shipped either frozen or at room temperature. Broad study findings and their caveats: Clinical and demographic metadata were provided uncurated, with the amount varying by source and participant.

Germline trimming amounts to 8 bases on V and 4 bases on J, with 7 as the count of junction bases outside the gene matches. The germline V gene provides CDR1 ENHRY and CDR2 SYGVKD. Including the terminal cysteine and phenylalanine, the CDR3 comprises 13 residues. Here the CDR3 DNA is all that survives: 39 bases in frame from base 1. TCRbeta CDR3 regions were amplified from genomic DNA using the immunoSEQ Assay, a bias-controlled multiplex PCR. The authors processed their data as follows. The number of nucleated cells in each sample was estimated from the amplification of reference gene primers within the assay. Sequence reads were collapsed and filtered to measure the absolute abundance of every unique TCRbeta CDR3 rearrangement. For each sample, productive Simpson clonality was calculated as the square root of Simpson's diversity index over productive rearrangements. Not all clones reach the TCRdb copy of this immuneACCESS table, which keeps in-frame sequences only. Checked studies attribute under half of the gap to unresolved V genes and leave the rest unexplained. That table gives V, J and clone size, and the DNA gave D and trimming. Counted in this sample were 360,000 or so clones; about nine tenths of them appeared once. Approximately 0.93% of the sample is in the top ten clones.

The sample consisted of PBMCs or T cells enriched from blood (not recorded which). The source is a young woman who had been exposed to COVID-19. The rearranged segments are TRBV10-3 and TRBJ1-1, with TRBD1 identical over 7 junction bases. CDR3 region: CAISGRGSTEAFF. Here is the DNA: TGTGCCATCTCGGGCAGGGGGTCCACTGAAGCTTTCTTT.